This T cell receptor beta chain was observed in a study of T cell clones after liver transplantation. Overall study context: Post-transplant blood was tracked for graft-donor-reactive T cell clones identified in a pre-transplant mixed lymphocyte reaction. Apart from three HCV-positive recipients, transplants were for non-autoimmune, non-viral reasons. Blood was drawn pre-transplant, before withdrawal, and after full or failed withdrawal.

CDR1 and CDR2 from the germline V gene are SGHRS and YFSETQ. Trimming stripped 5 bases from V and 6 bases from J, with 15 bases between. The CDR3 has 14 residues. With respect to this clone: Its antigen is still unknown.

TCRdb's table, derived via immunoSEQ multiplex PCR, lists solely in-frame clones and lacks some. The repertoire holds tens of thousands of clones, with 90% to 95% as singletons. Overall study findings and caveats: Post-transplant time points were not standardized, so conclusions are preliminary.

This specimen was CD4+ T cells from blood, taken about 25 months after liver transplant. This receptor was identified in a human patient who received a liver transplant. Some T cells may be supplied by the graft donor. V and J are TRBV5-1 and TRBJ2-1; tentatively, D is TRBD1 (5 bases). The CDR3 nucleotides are TGCGCCAGCAGAGGGGCAGTCGTAGGCAATGAGCAGTTCTTC. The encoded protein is CASRGAVVGNEQFF. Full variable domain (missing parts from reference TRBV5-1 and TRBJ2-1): KAGVTQTPRYLIKTRGQQVTLSCSPISGHRSVSWYQQTPGQGLQFLFEYFSETQRNKGNFPGRFSGRQFSNSRSEMNVSTLELGDSALYLCASRGAVVGNEQFFGPGTRLTVL.